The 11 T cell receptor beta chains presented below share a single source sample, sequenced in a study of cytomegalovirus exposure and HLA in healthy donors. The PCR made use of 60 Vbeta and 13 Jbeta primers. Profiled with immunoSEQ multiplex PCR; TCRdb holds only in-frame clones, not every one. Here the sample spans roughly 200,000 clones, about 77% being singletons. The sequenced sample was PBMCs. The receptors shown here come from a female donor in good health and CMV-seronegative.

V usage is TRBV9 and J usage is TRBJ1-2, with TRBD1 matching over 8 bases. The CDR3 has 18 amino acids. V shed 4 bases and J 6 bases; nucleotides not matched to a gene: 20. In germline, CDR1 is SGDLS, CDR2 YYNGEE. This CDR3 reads CASSLGQGDFMPRDGYTF. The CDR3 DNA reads TGTGCCAGCAGCCTCGGACAGGGTGATTTTATGCCCCGGGATGGCTACACCTTC.

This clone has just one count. CDR3 residues: CASSRLSGTERNEQFF. CDR3 sequence (DNA): TGCGCCAGCAGCCGACTTAGCGGGACTGAGCGCAATGAGCAGTTCTTC. The V and J genes are TRBV4-1 and TRBJ2-1; 8 bases fit TRBD2. CDR1 MGHRA and CDR2 YSYEKL come from the germline V gene. The CDR3 contains 16 residues. Trimming removed 4 bases from V and 6 bases from J; junction bases left unmatched: 11.

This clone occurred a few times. In nucleotides, the CDR3 is TGTGCCAGCAGTCCTGACAGGGGGCAAACCGGGGAGCTGTTTTTT. This codes for CASSPDRGQTGELFF. This chain links TRBV6-5 with TRBJ2-2, with 10 bases lining up with TRBD1. Germline-derived CDR1 and CDR2 are MNHEY and SVGAGI. Trimming took 5 bases from V and 5 from J; bases not matched to a gene: 5. This CDR3 has 15 amino acids.

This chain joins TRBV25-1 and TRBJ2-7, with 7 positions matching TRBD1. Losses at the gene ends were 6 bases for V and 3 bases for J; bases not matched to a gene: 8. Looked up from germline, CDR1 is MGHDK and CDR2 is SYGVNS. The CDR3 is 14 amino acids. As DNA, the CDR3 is TGTGCCAGCAGCTTTGGGGGACAGAACTACGAGCAGTACTTC. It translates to CASSFGGQNYEQYF.

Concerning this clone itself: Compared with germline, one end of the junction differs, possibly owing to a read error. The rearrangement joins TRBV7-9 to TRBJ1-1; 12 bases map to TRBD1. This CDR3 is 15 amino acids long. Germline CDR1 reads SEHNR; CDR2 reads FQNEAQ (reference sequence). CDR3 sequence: CSSGGGQGASTEAFF. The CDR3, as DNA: TGTTCCAGCGGCGGGGGACAGGGGGCTTCGACTGAAGCTTTCTTT.

The CDR3 nucleotides read TGTGCCAGCAGCTGGACACTCGGGGAGACCCAGTACTTC. It specifies CASSWTLGETQYF. The rearrangement links TRBV7-6 to TRBJ2-5; D is possibly TRBD1 (5 bases). The CDR3 loop spans 13 amino acids. Germline loops: CDR1 SGHVS, CDR2 FNYEAQ. Between the trimmed V and J ends, which lost 4 bases and 5 bases, there was a span of 11 bases.

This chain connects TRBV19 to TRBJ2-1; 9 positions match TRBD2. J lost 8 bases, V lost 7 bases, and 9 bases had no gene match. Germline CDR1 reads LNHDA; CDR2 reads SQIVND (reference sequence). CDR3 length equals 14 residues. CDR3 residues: CASNRRGRVDEQFF. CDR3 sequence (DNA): TGTGCCAGTAACCGTCGCGGGAGGGTCGATGAGCAGTTCTTC.

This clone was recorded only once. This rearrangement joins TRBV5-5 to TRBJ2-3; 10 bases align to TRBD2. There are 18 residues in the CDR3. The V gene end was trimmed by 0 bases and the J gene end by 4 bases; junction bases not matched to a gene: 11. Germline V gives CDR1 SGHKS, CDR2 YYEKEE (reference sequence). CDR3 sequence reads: CASSLASGRALLPDTQYF. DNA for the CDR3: TGTGCCAGCAGCTTGGCCAGCGGGAGGGCCTTGTTACCAGATACGCAGTATTTT.

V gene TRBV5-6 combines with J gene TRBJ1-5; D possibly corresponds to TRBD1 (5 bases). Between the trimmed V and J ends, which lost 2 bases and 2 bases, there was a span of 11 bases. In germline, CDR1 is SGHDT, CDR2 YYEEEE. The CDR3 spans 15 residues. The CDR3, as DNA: TGTGCCAGCAGCTTCGGGGGTAAGGGCAATCAGCCCCAGCATTTT. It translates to CASSFGGKGNQPQHF.

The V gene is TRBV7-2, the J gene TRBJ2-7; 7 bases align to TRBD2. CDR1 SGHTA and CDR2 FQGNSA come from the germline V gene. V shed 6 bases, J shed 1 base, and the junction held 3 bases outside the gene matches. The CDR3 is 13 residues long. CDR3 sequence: CASSRLASYEQYF. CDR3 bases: TGTGCCAGCAGTAGACTAGCTTCCTACGAGCAGTACTTC.

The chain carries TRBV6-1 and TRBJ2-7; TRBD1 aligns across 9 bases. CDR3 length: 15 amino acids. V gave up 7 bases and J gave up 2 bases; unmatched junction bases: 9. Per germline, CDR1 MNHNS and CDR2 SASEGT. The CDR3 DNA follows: TGTGCCAGCACCGAACCCGGGACAGGGACCTACGAGCAGTACTTC. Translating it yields CASTEPGTGTYEQYF.